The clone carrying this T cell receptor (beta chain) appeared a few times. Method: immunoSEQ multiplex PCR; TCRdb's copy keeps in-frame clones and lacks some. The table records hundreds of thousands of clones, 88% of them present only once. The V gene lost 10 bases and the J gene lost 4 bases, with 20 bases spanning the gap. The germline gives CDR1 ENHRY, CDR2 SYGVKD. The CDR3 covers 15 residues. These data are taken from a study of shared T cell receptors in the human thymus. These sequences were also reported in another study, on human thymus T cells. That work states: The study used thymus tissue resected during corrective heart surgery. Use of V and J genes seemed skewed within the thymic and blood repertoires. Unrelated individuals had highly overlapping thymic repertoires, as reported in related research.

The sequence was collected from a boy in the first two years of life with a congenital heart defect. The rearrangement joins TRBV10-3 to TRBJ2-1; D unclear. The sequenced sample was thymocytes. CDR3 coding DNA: TGTGCCACCATCCAGCGAGGATTCCTATACAATGAGCAGTTCTTC. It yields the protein CATIQRGFLYNEQFF.